The TCR beta chain under discussion was sequenced for a study of cytomegalovirus exposure and HLA in healthy donors. Findings of the study overall: In vitro checks showed that a few CMV-associated chains really do target CMV antigens. The investigators catalogued about 170 TCR beta chains as cytomegalovirus-associated. With high specificity and sensitivity, the classifier reportedly diagnosed cytomegalovirus status.

Profiling relied on immunoSEQ multiplex PCR, and the TCRdb table lists in-frame clones only, not all of them. The table includes roughly 260,000 clones, around nine tenths detected once. Details on this clone: The antigen remains undetermined.

The ends were cut back, 4 bases at V and 0 bases at J, with 8 bases in the middle. The CDR3 loop spans 13 amino acids. Germline V gene sequence: CDR1 SGHDT, CDR2 YYEEEE. This rearrangement joins TRBV5-6 to TRBJ2-7; D is undetermined. The sequenced sample was PBMCs. This TCR was recovered from a man aged 18 to 35 in good health and CMV-seronegative. CDR3 coding DNA: TGTGCCAGCAGCCCCTTCAGCTCCTACGAGCAGTACTTC. Its translation: CASSPFSSYEQYF.